Shown below are 8 T cell receptor beta chains from a single sample sequenced in a study of CD8 T cells in Susac syndrome. RNA totalling roughly 0.5 to 1 ug underwent reverse transcription with random hexamers. MiXCR, applied by TCRdb to the immunoSEQ multiplex PCR reads, yields one record per CDR3 protein. Of just over 150,000 distinct CDR3 sequences listed, about 95% are singletons. Material: CD4+ T cells from PBMCs. All receptors derive from a human donor with Susac syndrome.

The genes are TRBV9 and TRBJ2-5; 9 bases are a match to TRBD1. The V gene end was trimmed by 0 bases and the J gene end by 5 bases; junction bases not matched to a gene: 5. Germline values: CDR1 SGDLS, CDR2 YYNGEE. There are 15 residues in the CDR3. The CDR3 reads CASSVDRGLYETQYF. The CDR3 DNA follows: TGTGCCAGCAGCGTAGACAGGGGGCTGTATGAGACCCAGTACTTC.

This chain links TRBV30 with TRBJ1-5; no definite D call. Trimming shortened V by 5 bases and J by 4 bases, and 12 bases separated the two germline ends. Per germline, CDR1 GTSNPN and CDR2 SVGIG (reference sequence). The CDR3 covers 13 residues. The chain's CDR3 is CAWPELLNQPQHF. The CDR3 DNA follows: TGTGCCTGGCCCGAGCTTCTAAATCAGCCCCAGCATTTT.

The chain combines TRBV15 with TRBJ1-6; D ambiguous. V was cut by 0 bases and J by 10 bases, with 13 bases left in between. CDR1 and CDR2 from the germline V gene are LNHNV and YYDKDF (reference sequence). The CDR3 is 15 amino acids. The CDR3 is CATSRDYRETSPLHF. The CDR3 DNA reads TGTGCCACCAGCAGAGATTATAGGGAAACCTCACCCCTCCACTTT.

This chain uses TRBV10-3 with TRBJ2-1; D is perhaps TRBD1 (6 bases). The CDR3 is 14 residues long. Germline CDR1 ENHRY, CDR2 SYGVKD. V lost 10 bases and J lost 2, with 15 bases in between. This CDR3 reads CATAQGGAYNEQFF. The CDR3 DNA reads as TGTGCCACCGCTCAAGGGGGTGCCTACAATGAGCAGTTCTTC.

The chain carries TRBV21-1 and TRBJ2-2; the table names TRBD1, a call not compared with the DNA. TRBV21-1 is designated a pseudogene. The CDR3 length is 17 residues. CDR3 sequence reads: CASSTPPWGPSTGELFF. CDR3 in DNA: TGTGCCAGCTCCACGCCCCCCTGGGGACCCTCCACCGGGGAGCTGTTTTTT.

The chain has TRBV6-6 and TRBJ1-2; D remains unclear. Trimming shortened V by 11 bases and J by 4 bases, and 14 bases separated the two germline ends. The CDR3 has 12 amino acids. Germline loops: CDR1 MNHNY, CDR2 SVGAGI (reference sequence). This CDR3 reads CASRRLGYGYTF. The CDR3, as DNA: TGTGCCTCAAGAAGGTTGGGCTATGGCTACACCTTC.

The chain joins TRBV29-1 to TRBJ2-2, with 8 bases identical to TRBD1. CDR3 size: 12 residues. CDR1 and CDR2 from the germline V gene are SQVTM and ANQGSEA. With 7 bases clipped from V and 6 bases from J, the junction kept 4 bases outside the gene matches. The CDR3 coding sequence is TGCAGCGGGACAGGGTTTGCCGGGGAGCTGTTTTTT. This encodes CSGTGFAGELFF.

This chain uses TRBV4-1 with TRBJ2-1, with TRBD2 matching over 7 bases. Losses at the gene ends were 0 bases for V and 0 bases for J; bases not matched to a gene: 5. The CDR3 is made up of 17 amino acids. CDR1 and CDR2 from the germline V gene are MGHRA and YSYEKL. CDR3 bases: TGCGCCAGCAGCCAAGATCCTGGCGGGGGCTCCTACAATGAGCAGTTCTTC. Translation: CASSQDPGGGSYNEQFF.